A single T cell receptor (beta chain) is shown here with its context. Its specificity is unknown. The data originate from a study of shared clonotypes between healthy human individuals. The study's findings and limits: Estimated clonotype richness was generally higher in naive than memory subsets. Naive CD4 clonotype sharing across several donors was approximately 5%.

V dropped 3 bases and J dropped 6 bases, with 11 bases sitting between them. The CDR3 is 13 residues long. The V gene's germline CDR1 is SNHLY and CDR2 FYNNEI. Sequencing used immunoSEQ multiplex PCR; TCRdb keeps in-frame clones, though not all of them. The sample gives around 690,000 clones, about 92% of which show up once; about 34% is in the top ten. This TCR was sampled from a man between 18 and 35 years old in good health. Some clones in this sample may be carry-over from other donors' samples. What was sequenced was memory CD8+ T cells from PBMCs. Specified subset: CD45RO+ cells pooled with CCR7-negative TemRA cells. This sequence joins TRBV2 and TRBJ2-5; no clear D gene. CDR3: CASSDSRVKTQYF. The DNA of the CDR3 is TGTGCCAGCAGTGACTCTAGAGTGAAGACCCAGTACTTC. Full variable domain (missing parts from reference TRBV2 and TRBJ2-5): EPEVTQTPSHQVTQMGQEVILRCVPISNHLYFYWYRQILGQKVEFLVSFYNNEISEKSEIFDDQFSVERPDGSNFTLKIRSTKLEDSAMYFCASSDSRVKTQYFGPGTRLLVL.